This TCR beta chain was sequenced during a study of beta chain features in type 1 diabetes. The CDR3 runs 14 residues. Per the germline V gene, CDR1 is PRHDT and CDR2 is FYEKMQ (reference sequence). Details on this clone: The antigen remains unidentified. At one end, the junction sequence differs from germline, possibly due to a read error.

Study-wide points: Moderate but significant shortening of TCRB CDR3s was recorded in all four CD4+ subsets from Type 1 diabetes patients.

All of the isolated RNA was reverse transcribed, so expressed TCRB transcripts were sequenced. The table came from immunoSEQ multiplex PCR; TCRdb's copy has only in-frame clones and leaves some out. The sample yields about 900,000 clones, roughly 15% seen once. The TCR was taken from a woman aged 18-30 years in good health. The sample consisted of naive CD4+ T cells from blood. The chain combines TRBV13 with TRBJ2-7; D is unresolved. The CDR3 loop is CASSLVGLSSEQYF. In DNA, the CDR3 is TGTGCCAGCAGCTTAGTAGGGTTGTCCTCCGAGCAGTACTTC.